This T cell receptor (beta chain) was identified in a study of T-cell reconstitution after alpha-beta-depleted transplantation in children. Using unique molecular identifiers, the investigators prepared the TCRbeta library. TCRdb reprocessed the PCR reads via MiXCR and lists one record per CDR3 protein. Altogether around 370,000 distinct CDR3 sequences are present, about a tenth being singletons, with the ten largest covering 2% to 3%. J lost 2 bases, V lost 3 bases, and 1 base had no gene match. The CDR3 spans 13 residues. The input for sequencing was PBMCs from the stem cell graft donor, taken from the stem cell graft. The J gene is TRBJ2-7, the V gene TRBV12-3 or TRBV12-4; 7 bases are a match to TRBD1. The origin of this receptor is a human donor who donated a stem cell graft to a child with acute lymphoblastic leukemia. CDR3 sequence: CASSFQGAYEQYF. The DNA for the CDR3 is TGTGCCAGCAGTTTCCAGGGGGCCTACGAGCAGTACTTC.